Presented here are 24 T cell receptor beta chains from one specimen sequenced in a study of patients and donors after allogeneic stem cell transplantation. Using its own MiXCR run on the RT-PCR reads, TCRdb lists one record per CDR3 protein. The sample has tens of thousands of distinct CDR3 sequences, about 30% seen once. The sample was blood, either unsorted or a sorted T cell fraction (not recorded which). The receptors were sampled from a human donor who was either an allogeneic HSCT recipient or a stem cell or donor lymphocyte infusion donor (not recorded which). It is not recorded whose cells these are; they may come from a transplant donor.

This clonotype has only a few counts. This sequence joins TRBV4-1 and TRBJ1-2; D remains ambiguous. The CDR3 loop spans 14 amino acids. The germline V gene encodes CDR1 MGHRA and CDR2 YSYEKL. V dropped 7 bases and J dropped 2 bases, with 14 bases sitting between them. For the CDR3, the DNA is TGCGCCAGCACCCGTAATAAGGAGAACTATGGCTACACCTTC. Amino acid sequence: CASTRNKENYGYTF.

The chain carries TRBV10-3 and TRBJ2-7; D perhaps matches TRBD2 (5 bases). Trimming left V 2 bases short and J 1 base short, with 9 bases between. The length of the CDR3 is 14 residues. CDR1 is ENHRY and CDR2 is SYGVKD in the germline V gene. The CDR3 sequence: CAISEVPGSYEQYF. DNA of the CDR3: TGTGCCATCAGTGAGGTCCCGGGATCCTACGAGCAGTACTTC.

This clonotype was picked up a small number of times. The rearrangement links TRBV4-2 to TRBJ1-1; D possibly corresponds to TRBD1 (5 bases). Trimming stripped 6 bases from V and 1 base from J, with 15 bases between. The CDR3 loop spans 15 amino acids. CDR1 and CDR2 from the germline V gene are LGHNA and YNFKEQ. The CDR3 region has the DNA TGTGCCAGCAGTGGATTAGCAGGGAGGAACACTGAAGCTTTCTTT. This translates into CASSGLAGRNTEAFF.

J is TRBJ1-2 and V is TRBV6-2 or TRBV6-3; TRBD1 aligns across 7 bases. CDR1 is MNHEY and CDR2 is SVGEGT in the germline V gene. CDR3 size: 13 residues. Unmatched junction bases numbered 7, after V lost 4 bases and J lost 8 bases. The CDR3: CASSSTTGSGYTF. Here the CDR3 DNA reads TGTGCCAGCAGTTCTACGACAGGGAGCGGCTACACCTTC.

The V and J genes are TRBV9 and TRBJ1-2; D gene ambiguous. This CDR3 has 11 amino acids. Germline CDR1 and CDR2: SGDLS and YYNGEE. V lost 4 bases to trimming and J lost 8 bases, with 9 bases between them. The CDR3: CASSPINGYTF. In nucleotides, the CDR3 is TGTGCCAGCAGCCCCATCAACGGCTACACCTTC.

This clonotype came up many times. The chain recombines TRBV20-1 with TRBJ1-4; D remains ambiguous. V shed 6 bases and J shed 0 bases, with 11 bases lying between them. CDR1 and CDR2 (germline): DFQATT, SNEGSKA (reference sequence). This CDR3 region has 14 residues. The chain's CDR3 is CSASGKATNEKLFF. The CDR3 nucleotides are TGCAGTGCCTCCGGGAAGGCAACTAATGAAAAACTGTTTTTT.

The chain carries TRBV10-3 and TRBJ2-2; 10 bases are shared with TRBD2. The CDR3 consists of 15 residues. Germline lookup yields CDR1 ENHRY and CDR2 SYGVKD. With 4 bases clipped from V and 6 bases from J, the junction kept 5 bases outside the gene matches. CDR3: CAISGRLAGAGELFF. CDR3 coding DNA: TGTGCCATCAGTGGAAGGCTAGCGGGAGCCGGGGAGCTGTTTTTT.

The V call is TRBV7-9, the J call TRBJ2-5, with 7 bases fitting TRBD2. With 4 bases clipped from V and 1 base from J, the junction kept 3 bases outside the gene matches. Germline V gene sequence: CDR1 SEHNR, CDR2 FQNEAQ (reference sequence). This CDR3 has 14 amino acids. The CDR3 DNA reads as TGTGCCAGCAGCTCCCGGACTAGCCAAGAGACCCAGTACTTC. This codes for CASSSRTSQETQYF.

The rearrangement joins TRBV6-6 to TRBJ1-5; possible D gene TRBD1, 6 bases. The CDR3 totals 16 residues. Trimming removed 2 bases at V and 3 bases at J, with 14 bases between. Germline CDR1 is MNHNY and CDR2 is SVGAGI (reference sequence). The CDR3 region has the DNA TGTGCCAGCAGTTACAAAGGGGGACATAACAATCAGCCCCAGCATTTT. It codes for CASSYKGGHNNQPQHF.

The CDR3 sequence: CASRVALKETQYF. CDR3 nucleotide sequence: TGTGCCAGCAGGGTGGCTCTTAAAGAGACCCAGTACTTC. The rearrangement joins TRBV28 to TRBJ2-5; D is unclear. Trimming shortened V by 6 bases and J by 3 bases, and 11 bases separated the two germline ends. The germline gives CDR1 MDHEN, CDR2 SYDVKM. CDR3 length: 13 amino acids.

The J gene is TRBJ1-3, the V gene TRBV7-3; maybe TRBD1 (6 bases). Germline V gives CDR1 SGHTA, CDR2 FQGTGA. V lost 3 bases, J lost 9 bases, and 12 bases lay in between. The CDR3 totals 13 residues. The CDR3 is CASSLGAHGTIYF. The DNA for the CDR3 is TGTGCCAGCAGCTTGGGGGCTCACGGCACCATATATTTT.

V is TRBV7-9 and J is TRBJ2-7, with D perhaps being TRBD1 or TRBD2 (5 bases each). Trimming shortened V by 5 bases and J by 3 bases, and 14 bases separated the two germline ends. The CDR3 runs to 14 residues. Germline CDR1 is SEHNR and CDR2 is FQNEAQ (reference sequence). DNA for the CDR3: TGTGCCAGCAGCCCTAGCCGACAGTTCTACGAGCAGTACTTC. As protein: CASSPSRQFYEQYF.

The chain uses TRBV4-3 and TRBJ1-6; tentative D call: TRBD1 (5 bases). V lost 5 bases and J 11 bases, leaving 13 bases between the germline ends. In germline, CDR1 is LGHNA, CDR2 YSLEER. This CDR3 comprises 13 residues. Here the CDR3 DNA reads TGCGCCAGCAGCGATTTGCAGGGAACACCCCTCCACTTT. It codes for CASSDLQGTPLHF.

In DNA, the CDR3 is TGCAGCGTTGTTAGGGAAAGCTCCTACGAGCAGTACTTC. Amino acids: CSVVRESSYEQYF. The chain has TRBV29-1 and TRBJ2-7; D not resolved. CDR3 length equals 13 residues. Trimming stripped 4 bases from V and 0 bases from J, with 10 bases between. Per the germline V gene, CDR1 is SQVTM and CDR2 is ANQGSEA.

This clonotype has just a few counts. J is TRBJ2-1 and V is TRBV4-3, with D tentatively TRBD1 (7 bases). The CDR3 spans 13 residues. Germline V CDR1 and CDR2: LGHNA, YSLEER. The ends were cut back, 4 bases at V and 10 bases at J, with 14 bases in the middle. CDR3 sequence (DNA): TGCGCCAGCAGCCTCCAGGGGGGAGACGAGCAGTTCTTC. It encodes CASSLQGGDEQFF.

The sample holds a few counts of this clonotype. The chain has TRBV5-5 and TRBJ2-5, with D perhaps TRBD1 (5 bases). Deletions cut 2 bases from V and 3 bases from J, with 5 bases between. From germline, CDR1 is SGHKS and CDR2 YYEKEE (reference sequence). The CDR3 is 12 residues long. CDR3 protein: CASSFREETQYF. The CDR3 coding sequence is TGTGCCAGCAGCTTCAGGGAAGAGACCCAGTACTTC.

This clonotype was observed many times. The CDR3: CASGVVNTEAFF. For the CDR3, the DNA is TGCGCCAGCGGGGTGGTGAACACTGAAGCTTTCTTT. V usage is TRBV5-1 and J usage is TRBJ1-1; D remains ambiguous. Germline CDR1 and CDR2: SGHRS and YFSETQ. The V end lost 7 bases, the J end lost 0 bases, and 7 bases lay between the germline ends. This CDR3 comprises 12 residues.

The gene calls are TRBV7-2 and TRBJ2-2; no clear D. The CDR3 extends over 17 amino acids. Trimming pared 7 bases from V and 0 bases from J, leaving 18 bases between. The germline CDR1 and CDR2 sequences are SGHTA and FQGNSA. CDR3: CASNMALDKANTGELFF. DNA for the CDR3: TGTGCCAGCAATATGGCCCTAGATAAAGCGAACACCGGGGAGCTGTTTTTT.

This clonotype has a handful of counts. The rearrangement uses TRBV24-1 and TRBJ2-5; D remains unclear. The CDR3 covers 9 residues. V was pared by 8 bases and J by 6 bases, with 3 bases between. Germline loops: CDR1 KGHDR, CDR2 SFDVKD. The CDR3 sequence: CATTKTQYF. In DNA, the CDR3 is TGTGCCACCACCAAGACCCAGTACTTC.

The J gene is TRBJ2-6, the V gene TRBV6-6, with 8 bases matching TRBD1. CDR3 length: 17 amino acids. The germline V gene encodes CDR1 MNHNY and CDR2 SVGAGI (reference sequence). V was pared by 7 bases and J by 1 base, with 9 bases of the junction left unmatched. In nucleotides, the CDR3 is TGTGCCAGCAAACCGACAGGGGCAGTTTCTGGGGCCAACGTCCTGACTTTC. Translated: CASKPTGAVSGANVLTF.

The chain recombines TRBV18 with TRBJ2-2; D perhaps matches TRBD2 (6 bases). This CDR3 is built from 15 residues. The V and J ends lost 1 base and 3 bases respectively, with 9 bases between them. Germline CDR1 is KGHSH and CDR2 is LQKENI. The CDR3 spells CASSPLADYTGELFF. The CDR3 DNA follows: TGTGCCAGCTCACCACTAGCGGACTACACCGGGGAGCTGTTTTTT.

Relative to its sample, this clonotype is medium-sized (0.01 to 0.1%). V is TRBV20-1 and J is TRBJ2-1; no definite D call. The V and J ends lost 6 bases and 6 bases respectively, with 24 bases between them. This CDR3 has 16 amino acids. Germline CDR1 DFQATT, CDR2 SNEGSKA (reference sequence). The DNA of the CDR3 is TGCAGTGCAACCCCCTTCGGCGCCTCCACGGGCAATGAGCAGTTCTTC. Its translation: CSATPFGASTGNEQFF.

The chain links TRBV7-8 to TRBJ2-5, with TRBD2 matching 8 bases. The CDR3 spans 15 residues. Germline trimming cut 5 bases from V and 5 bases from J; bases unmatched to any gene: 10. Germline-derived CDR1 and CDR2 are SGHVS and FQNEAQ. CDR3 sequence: CASSAPRTSWETQYF. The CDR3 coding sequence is TGTGCCAGCAGCGCACCCCGGACTAGCTGGGAGACCCAGTACTTC.

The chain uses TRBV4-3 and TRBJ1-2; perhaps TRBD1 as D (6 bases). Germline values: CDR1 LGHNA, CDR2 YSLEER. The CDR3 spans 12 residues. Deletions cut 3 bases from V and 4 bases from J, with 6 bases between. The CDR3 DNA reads TGCGCCAGCAGCCAGGACAGCTATGGCTACACCTTC. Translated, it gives CASSQDSYGYTF.